This TCR beta chain emerged from a study of cytomegalovirus exposure and HLA in healthy donors. At the level of the study: There were fewer than 500 genotyped donors. Of these, roughly 80% fell in the genetic ancestry cluster associated with self-reported Caucasian donors. General study findings and limits: Roughly even sequencing depth across donors was the assumption behind the presence/absence analyses. Some 150 TCR beta chains were listed as cytomegalovirus-associated.

Vbeta (60) and Jbeta (13) primers were used in the PCR. The protocol was immunoSEQ multiplex PCR, while the TCRdb copy is restricted to in-frame clones and leaves out a portion. The data hold 200,000 or so clones, with 82% observed a single time. Points on this clone: Its matching antigen is unknown.

Germline assignment: CDR1 SNHLY and CDR2 FYNNEI. The J segment lost 7 bases and the V segment lost 4 bases, leaving 14 bases of the junction unmatched. CDR3 length equals 16 residues. The sequenced material came from PBMCs. The origin of this receptor is a boy between 2 and 10 years old in good health and CMV-seronegative. This sequence joins TRBV2 and TRBJ1-2; TRBD1 aligns across 8 bases. CDR3 sequence: CASSAGQGSALGGYTF. The CDR3 nucleotides read TGTGCCAGCAGTGCAGGACAGGGTTCGGCCCTTGGTGGCTACACCTTC.